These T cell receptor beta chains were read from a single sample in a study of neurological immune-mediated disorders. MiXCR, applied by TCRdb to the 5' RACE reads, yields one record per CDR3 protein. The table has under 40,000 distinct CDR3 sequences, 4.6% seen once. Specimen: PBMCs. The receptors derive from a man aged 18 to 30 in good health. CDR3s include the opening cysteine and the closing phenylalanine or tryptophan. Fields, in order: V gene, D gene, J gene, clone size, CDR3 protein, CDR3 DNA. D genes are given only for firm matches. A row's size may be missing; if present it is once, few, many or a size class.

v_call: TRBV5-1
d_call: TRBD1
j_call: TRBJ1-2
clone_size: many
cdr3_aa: CASSSTGGNGYTF
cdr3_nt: TGCGCCAGCAGCTCAACAGGGGGCAATGGCTACACCTTC

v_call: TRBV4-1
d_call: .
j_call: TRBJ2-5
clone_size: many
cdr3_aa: CASSPEDSPRETQYF
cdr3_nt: TGCGCCAGCAGCCCAGAGGACAGCCCGAGGGAGACCCAGTACTTC

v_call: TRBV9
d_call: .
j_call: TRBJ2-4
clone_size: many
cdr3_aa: CASSVGPGTKNIQYF
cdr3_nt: TGTGCCAGCAGCGTAGGTCCAGGGACCAAAAACATTCAGTACTTC

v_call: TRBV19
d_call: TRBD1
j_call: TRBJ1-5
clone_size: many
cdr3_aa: CASSMAIRDRGNQPQHF
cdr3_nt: TGTGCCAGTAGTATGGCTATTAGGGACAGGGGCAATCAGCCCCAGCATTTT

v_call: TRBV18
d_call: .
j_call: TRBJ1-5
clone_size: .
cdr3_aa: CASSPRPSYSNQPQHF
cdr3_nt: TGTGCCAGCTCACCACGTCCGTCGTATAGCAATCAGCCCCAGCATTTT

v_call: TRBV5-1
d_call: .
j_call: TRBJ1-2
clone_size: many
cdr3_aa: CASQLGLGANYGYTF
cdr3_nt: TGCGCCAGCCAGTTGGGATTGGGGGCGAACTATGGCTACACCTTC

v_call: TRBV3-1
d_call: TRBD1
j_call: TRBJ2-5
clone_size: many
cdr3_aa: CASSQTGGDTETQYF
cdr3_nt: TGTGCCAGCAGCCAGACAGGGGGCGACACAGAGACCCAGTACTTC

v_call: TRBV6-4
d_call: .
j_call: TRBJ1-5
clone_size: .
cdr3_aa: CASSPRMGFQHQHF
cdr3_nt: TGTGCCAGCAGTCCCCGGATGGGGTTTCAGCACCAGCATTTT

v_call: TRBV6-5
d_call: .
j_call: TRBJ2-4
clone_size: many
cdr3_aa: CASAPLERNIQYF
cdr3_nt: TGTGCCAGCGCCCCTCTGGAGCGAAACATTCAGTACTTC

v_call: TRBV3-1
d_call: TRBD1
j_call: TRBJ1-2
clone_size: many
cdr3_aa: CASSQGTGELNYGYTF
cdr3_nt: TGTGCCAGCAGCCAAGGGACAGGGGAGTTGAACTATGGCTACACCTTC

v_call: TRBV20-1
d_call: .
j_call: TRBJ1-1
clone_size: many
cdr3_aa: CSARRWQGNTEAFF
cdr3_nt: TGCAGTGCTAGACGTTGGCAGGGGAACACTGAAGCTTTCTTT

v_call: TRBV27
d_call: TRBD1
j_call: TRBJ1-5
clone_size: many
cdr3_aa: CASSSVDRDNQPQHF
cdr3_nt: TGTGCCAGCAGTTCCGTGGACAGGGACAATCAGCCCCAGCATTTT

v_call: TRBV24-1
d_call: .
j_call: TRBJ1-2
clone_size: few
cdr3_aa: CATSDFGGEIGYTF
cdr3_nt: TGTGCCACCAGTGATTTTGGGGGCGAGATTGGCTACACCTTC

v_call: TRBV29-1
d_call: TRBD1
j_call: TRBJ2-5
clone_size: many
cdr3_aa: CSVRQGPETQYF
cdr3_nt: TGCAGCGTTCGACAGGGCCCAGAGACCCAGTACTTC

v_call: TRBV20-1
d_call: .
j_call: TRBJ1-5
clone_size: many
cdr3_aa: CSAPNQGSNQPQHF
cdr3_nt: TGCAGTGCTCCTAACCAGGGGAGTAATCAGCCCCAGCATTTT

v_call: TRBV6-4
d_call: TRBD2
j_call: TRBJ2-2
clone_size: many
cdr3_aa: CASSVGPGGTGELFF
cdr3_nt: TGTGCCAGCAGTGTCGGACCGGGGGGCACCGGGGAGCTGTTTTTT

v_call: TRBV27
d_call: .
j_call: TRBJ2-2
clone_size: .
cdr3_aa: CAISLEGHGAGELFF
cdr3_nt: TGTGCCATCAGTTTAGAAGGACACGGGGCCGGGGAGCTGTTTTTT

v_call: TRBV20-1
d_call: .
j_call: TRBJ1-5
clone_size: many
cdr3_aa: CSATRGGNQPQHF
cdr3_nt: TGCAGTGCTACCCGTGGGGGCAATCAGCCCCAGCATTTT

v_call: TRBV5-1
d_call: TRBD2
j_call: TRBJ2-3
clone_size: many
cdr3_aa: CASSLGLAGNTDTQYF
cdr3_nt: TGCGCCAGCAGCTTGGGACTAGCGGGAAACACAGATACGCAGTATTTT

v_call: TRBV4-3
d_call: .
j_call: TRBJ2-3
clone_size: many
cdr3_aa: CASSPHLPGQSLYF
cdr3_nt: TGCGCCAGCAGCCCGCACCTTCCGGGACAAAGTCTGTATTTT

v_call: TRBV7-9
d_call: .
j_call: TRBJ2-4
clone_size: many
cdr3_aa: CASSLQDSTRWYF
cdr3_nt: TGTGCCAGCAGCTTACAGGACAGTACGAGGTGGTACTTC

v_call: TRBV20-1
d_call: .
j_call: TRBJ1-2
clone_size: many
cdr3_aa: CSASPGATYGYTF
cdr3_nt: TGCAGTGCTAGTCCAGGGGCCACCTATGGCTACACCTTC

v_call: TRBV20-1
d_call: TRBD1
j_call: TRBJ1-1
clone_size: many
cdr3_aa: CSAIGDRGLGSTEAFF
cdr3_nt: TGCAGTGCCATCGGGGACAGGGGGCTCGGGAGCACTGAAGCTTTCTTT

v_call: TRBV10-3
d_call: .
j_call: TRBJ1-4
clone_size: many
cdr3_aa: CAIRSGTRNEKLFF
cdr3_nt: TGTGCCATCAGATCCGGGACAAGAAATGAAAAACTGTTTTTT

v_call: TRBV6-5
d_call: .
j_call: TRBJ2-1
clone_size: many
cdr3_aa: CASGLNNEQFF
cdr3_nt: TGTGCCAGCGGGCTAAACAATGAGCAGTTCTTC

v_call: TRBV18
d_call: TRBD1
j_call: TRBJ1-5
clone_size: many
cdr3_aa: CASSSLGQHNQPQHF
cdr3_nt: TGTGCCAGCTCGTCACTGGGACAGCACAATCAGCCCCAGCATTTT

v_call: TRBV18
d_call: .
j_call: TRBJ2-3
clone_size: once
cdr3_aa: CASSSPGTYTDTQYF
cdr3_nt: TGTGCCAGCTCGTCACCCGGGACCTACACAGATACGCAGTATTTT

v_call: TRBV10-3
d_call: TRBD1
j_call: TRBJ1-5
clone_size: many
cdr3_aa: CAMSAQGADQPQHF
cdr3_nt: TGTGCCATGAGTGCCCAGGGGGCCGATCAGCCCCAGCATTTT

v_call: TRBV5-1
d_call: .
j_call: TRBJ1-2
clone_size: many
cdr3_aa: CASSLDTFNYGYTF
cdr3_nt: TGCGCCAGCAGCTTGGATACGTTCAACTATGGCTACACCTTC

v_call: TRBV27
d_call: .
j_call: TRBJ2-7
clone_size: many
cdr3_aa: CASSEDLGEQYF
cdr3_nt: TGTGCCAGCAGTGAGGACCTGGGCGAGCAGTACTTC

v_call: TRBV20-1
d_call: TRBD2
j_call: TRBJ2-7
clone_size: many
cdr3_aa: CSASVGGYLYEQYF
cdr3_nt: TGCAGTGCTAGCGTCGGGGGGTATCTCTACGAGCAGTACTTC

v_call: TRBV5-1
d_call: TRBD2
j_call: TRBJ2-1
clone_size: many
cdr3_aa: CASSLDFGGVNEQFF
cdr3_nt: TGCGCCAGCAGCTTGGATTTCGGGGGGGTCAATGAGCAGTTCTTC

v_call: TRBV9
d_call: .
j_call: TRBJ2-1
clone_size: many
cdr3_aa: CASSVGPTSHEQFF
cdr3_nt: TGTGCCAGCAGCGTAGGACCCACTAGTCATGAGCAGTTCTTC

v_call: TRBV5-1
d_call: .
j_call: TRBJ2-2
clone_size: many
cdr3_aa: CASSLAGSGNTGELFF
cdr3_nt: TGCGCCAGCAGCTTGGCCGGTAGCGGAAACACCGGGGAGCTGTTTTTT

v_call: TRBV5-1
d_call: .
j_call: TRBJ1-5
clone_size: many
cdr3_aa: CASSLGGQVQPQHF
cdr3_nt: TGCGCCAGCAGCTTGGGAGGGCAGGTTCAGCCCCAGCATTTT

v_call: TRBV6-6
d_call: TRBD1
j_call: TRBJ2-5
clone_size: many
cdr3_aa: CASSRRQGGETQYF
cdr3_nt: TGTGCCAGCAGTCGCCGACAGGGGGGAGAGACCCAGTACTTC

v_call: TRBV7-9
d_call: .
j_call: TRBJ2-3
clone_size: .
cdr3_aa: CASSLEAGTDTQYF
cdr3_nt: TGTGCCAGCAGCTTAGAAGCAGGCACAGATACGCAGTATTTT

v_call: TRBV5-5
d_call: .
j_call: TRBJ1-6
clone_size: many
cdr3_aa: CASSLVGAAGDGAPLHF
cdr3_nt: TGTGCCAGCAGCTTGGTTGGGGCGGCAGGGGACGGGGCACCCCTCCACTTT

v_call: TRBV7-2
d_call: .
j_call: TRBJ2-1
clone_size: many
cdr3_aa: CASSPHPSPYNEQFF
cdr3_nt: TGTGCCAGCAGCCCCCATCCTAGCCCTTACAATGAGCAGTTCTTC

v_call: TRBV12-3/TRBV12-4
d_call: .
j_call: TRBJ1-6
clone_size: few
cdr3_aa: CASCCPGTQNSPLHF
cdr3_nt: TGTGCCAGCTGTTGTCCTGGGACACAAAATTCACCCCTCCACTTT

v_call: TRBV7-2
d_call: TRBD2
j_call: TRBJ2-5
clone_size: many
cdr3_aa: CASSLVRGEIQETQYF
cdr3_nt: TGTGCCAGCAGCTTAGTCCGGGGGGAGATCCAAGAGACCCAGTACTTC

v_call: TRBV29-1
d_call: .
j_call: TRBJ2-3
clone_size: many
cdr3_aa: CSLEQGATDTQYF
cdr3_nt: TGCAGCCTAGAGCAAGGGGCCACAGATACGCAGTATTTT

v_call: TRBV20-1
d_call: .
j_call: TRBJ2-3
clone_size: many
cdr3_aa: CSARFPGIRTDTQYF
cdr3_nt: TGCAGTGCTAGATTTCCGGGAATTCGTACAGATACGCAGTATTTT

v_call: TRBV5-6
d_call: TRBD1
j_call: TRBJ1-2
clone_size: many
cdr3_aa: CASTYGDRDSYGYTF
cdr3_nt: TGTGCCAGCACCTATGGGGACAGAGATTCCTATGGCTACACCTTC

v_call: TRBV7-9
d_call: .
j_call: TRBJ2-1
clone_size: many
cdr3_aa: CASSLGVKRDNEQFF
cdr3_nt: TGTGCCAGCAGCTTGGGCGTCAAGCGGGACAATGAGCAGTTCTTC

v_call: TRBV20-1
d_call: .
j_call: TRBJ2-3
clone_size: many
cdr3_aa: CSATGVQGWDTQYF
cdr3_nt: TGCAGTGCGACCGGAGTTCAGGGGTGGGATACGCAGTATTTT

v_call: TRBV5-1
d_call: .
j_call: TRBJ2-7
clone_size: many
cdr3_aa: CASSLVYRDKAYEQYF
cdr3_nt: TGCGCCAGCAGCTTGGTTTACCGGGACAAAGCCTACGAGCAGTACTTC

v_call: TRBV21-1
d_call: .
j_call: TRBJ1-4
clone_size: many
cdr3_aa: CASSRPGPKITTNEKLFF
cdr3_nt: TGTGCCAGCAGCAGGCCGGGCCCCAAAATTACAACTAATGAAAAACTGTTTTTT

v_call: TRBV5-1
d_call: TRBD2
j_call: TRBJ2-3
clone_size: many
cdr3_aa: CASSSTTSWTSGRSSTDTQYF
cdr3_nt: TGCGCCAGCAGCTCGACGACAAGTTGGACTAGCGGACGATCTAGCACAGATACGCAGTATTTT

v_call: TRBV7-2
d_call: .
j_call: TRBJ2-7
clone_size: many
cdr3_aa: CASSLSAGSYEQYF
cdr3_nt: TGTGCCAGCAGCTTAAGTGCGGGATCCTACGAGCAGTACTTC

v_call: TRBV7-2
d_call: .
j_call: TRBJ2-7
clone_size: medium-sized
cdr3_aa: CASSLAGPSDPYEQYF
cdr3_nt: TGTGCCAGCAGCTTAGCGGGGCCATCCGATCCGTACGAGCAGTACTTC

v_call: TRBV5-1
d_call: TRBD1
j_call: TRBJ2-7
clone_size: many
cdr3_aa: CASSWGQSGSYEQYF
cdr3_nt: TGCGCCAGCAGCTGGGGACAGTCGGGCTCCTACGAGCAGTACTTC

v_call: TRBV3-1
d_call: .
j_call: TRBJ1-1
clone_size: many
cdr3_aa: CASSQGLGLGGQAFF
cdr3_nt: TGTGCCAGCAGCCAAGGGCTTGGATTAGGCGGGCAAGCTTTCTTT

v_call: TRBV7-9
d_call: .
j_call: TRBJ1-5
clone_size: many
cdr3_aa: CASSSTGSNQPQHF
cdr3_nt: TGTGCCAGCAGCTCGACAGGTTCCAATCAGCCCCAGCATTTT

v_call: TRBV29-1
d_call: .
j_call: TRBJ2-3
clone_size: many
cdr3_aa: CSVRGGLNTDTQYF
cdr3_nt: TGCAGCGTCCGCGGGGGCTTAAACACAGATACGCAGTATTTT

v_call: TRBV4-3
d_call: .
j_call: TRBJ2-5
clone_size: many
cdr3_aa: CASSQASRVWETQYF
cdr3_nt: TGCGCCAGCAGCCAAGCTTCCCGGGTCTGGGAGACCCAGTACTTC